This T cell receptor beta chain emerged from a study of vaccination and CD4 T cells after COVID-19. The assay that was used to sequence DNA from cultured CD4+ T cells was the Oncomine TCR Beta short-read assay. TCRdb reprocessed the PCR reads via MiXCR and lists one record per CDR3 protein. This sample carries some 20,000 distinct CDR3 sequences, around 45% of them seen once, and the ten largest clones take approximately 15%. Documented treatment: approximately 11-day PBMC culture with coronavirus spike peptide pools or control peptides (ViraFEST assay). Trimming took 5 bases from V and 6 from J; bases not matched to a gene: 20. Germline CDR1 is SGHRS and CDR2 is YFSETQ. The CDR3 is made up of 17 amino acids. There are a few counts of this clonotype. Its antigen is currently unknown.

The TCR originated in a human donor who had recovered from COVID-19. The sample consisted of CD4+ T cells from blood, cultured in vitro. This chain uses TRBV5-1 with TRBJ2-7; 7 bases are shared with TRBD1. In DNA form, the CDR3 reads TGCGCCAGCAGTTTCGCGGCTATTATCGGATCAGGGGGCGAGCAGTACTTC. Protein: CASSFAAIIGSGGEQYF.